This is a list of T cell receptor beta chains from one sample in a study of early T cells in non-severe SARS-CoV-2 infection. TCRdb fed the 5' RACE reads into MiXCR, producing one record per CDR3 protein. The repertoire has about 31,000 distinct CDR3 sequences, roughly 5% of them found once; the top ten carry 5.5% to 8%. The sample was whole blood. These receptors all come from an adult who was a healthcare worker with PCR-confirmed SARS-CoV-2 infection or an uninfected control (not recorded which). The conserved cysteine and the conserved F or W are not part of the CDR3 here. Only some rows state a clone size, as once, few, many or a class for expanded clones.

V gene	clone size	CDR3 length	J gene	CDR3 protein
TRBV18	.	15	TRBJ2-3	ASSPQLAGSGADTQY
TRBV12-3/TRBV12-4	many	9	TRBJ2-5	ASTIKETQY
TRBV5-1	few	11	TRBJ2-7	ASTLQDGGEQY
TRBV20-1	many	11	TRBJ2-1	SARVPGPNEQF
TRBV2	many	9	TRBJ2-2	ASSGGTVPF
TRBV14	many	12	TRBJ2-7	ASSRKWDSYEQY
TRBV7-3	.	12	TRBJ2-7	ASSLNGLSYEQY
TRBV5-4	many	14	TRBJ2-1	ASSPGTSGFYNEQF
TRBV3-1	many	12	TRBJ2-7	ASSRLAASYEQY
TRBV6-1	.	15	TRBJ1-1	ASRWGFLDRPGTEAF
TRBV12-3/TRBV12-4	.	11	TRBJ2-3	ASRIPGENTQY
TRBV7-9	few	14	TRBJ2-7	ASTPLGDTSSYEQY
TRBV24-1	many	10	TRBJ2-1	ATSTVANEQF
TRBV14	many	12	TRBJ1-1	ASSPSQGFTEAF
TRBV7-6	.	11	TRBJ2-1	ASSLARASEQF
TRBV7-9	many	13	TRBJ2-5	ASSFTRDSQETQY
TRBV7-9	many	12	TRBJ2-2	ASSFRLDTGELF
TRBV20-1	many	14	TRBJ1-1	SARGFSYGGNTEAF
TRBV4-1	medium-sized	9	TRBJ2-1	ASSRNNEQF
TRBV6-6	.	11	TRBJ2-1	ASSYGTDNEQF
TRBV24-1	many	14	TRBJ2-7	ATSDSARRGSYEQY
TRBV5-1	many	14	TRBJ2-2	ASSLGQGASTGELF
TRBV30	few	12	TRBJ2-1	AWRLAPVKGREF
TRBV20-1	many	11	TRBJ2-1	SAIRTSENEQF
TRBV7-2	.	14	TRBJ2-2	ASSFGLAGYTGELF
TRBV2	few	12	TRBJ1-6	ASSGRGRDSPLH
TRBV12-3/TRBV12-4	.	13	TRBJ1-4	ASSPRTGGNEKLF
TRBV19	many	13	TRBJ2-2	ASSRVGQVGGELF
TRBV19	few	10	TRBJ2-2	ASSIRGGELF
TRBV20-1	many	13	TRBJ2-7	SATVLSLASFEQY
TRBV4-1	many	12	TRBJ1-3	ASSQEFTGNTIY
TRBV5-4	many	14	TRBJ2-2	ASSLPGLANTGELF
TRBV5-6	few	10	TRBJ2-5	ASSFYGATQY
TRBV7-2	many	15	TRBJ2-5	ASSLVSTGSGQETQY
TRBV5-1	many	12	TRBJ1-2	ASSFGSSGYGYA
TRBV6-5	.	11	TRBJ2-7	ASTGTPSYEQY
TRBV28	many	8	TRBJ2-1	ASSLSVQF
TRBV9	many	13	TRBJ2-1	ASSVGQSSYNEQF
TRBV7-9	few	13	TRBJ2-1	ASSLAGGEYNEQF
TRBV7-2	.	13	TRBJ2-5	ASSLGAGGLETQY
TRBV11-2	many	12	TRBJ2-2	ASGVGPTGGELF